The T cell receptor beta chain under discussion was sequenced for a study of blood T cells in healthy people across ages. Primed by a sample-barcoded 5' primer and a J-beta primer mix, a second PCR proceeded for 7 to 11 cycles. One entry per CDR3 protein, called by TCRdb with MiXCR from the 5' RACE reads. Here the sample spans more than 1,000,000 distinct CDR3 sequences, approximately 25% being singletons. In its sample, this clonotype was seen a few times. V shed 6 bases, J shed 5 bases, and the junction held 19 bases outside the gene matches. This CDR3 has 19 residues. Germline lookup yields CDR1 MDHEN and CDR2 SYDVKM. The data also belong to a second study, concerning T cells of mothers and their children.

This chain joins TRBV28 and TRBJ2-5; TRBD2 aligns across 12 bases. Material for sequencing was blood. This receptor was obtained from a girl aged 2 to 9 in good health. The CDR3 coding sequence is TGTGCCAGCAGCCCAGAAATACCTCGACTAGCGGGAGATAGGGAGACCCAGTACTTC. It encodes CASSPEIPRLAGDRETQYF.